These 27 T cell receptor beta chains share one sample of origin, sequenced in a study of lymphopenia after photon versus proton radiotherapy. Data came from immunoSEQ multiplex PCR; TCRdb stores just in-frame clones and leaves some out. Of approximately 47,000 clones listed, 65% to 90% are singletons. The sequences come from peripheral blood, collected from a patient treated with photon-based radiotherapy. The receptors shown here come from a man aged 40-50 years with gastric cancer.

The CDR3 here is CASSLGIRYEQYF. The CDR3 DNA reads as TGTGCCAGCAGCTTAGGGATCCGCTACGAGCAGTACTTC. V usage is TRBV5-6 and J usage is TRBJ2-7; no clear D gene. The CDR3 totals 13 residues. Germline V CDR1 and CDR2: SGHDT, YYEEEE. The V end lost 2 bases, the J end lost 3 bases, and 9 bases lay between the germline ends. Full variable domain (outside the CDR3, taken from reference TRBV5-6 and TRBJ2-7): DAGVTQSPTHLIKTRGQQVTLRCSPKSGHDTVSWYQQALGQGPQFIFQYYEEEERQRGNFPDRFSGHQFPNYSSELNVNALLLGDSALYLCASSLGIRYEQYFGPGTRLTVT.

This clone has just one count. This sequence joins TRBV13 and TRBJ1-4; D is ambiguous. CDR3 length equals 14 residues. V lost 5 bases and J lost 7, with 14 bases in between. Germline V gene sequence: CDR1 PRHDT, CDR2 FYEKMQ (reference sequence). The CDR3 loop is CASSRGQSLEKLFF. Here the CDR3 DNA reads TGTGCCAGCAGCCGAGGGCAGTCCCTTGAAAAACTGTTTTTT. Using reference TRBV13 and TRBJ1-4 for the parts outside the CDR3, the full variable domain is AAGVIQSPRHLIKEKRETATLKCYPIPRHDTVYWYQQGPGQDPQFLISFYEKMQSDKGSIPDRFSAQQFSDYHSELNMSSLELGDSALYFCASSRGQSLEKLFFGSGTQLSVL.

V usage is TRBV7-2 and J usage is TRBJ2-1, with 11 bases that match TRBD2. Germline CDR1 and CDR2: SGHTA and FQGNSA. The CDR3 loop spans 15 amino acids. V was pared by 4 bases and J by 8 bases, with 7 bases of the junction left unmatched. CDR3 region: CASSSPSGGIDEQFF. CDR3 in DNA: TGTGCCAGCAGCTCCCCTAGCGGGGGGATAGATGAGCAGTTCTTC.

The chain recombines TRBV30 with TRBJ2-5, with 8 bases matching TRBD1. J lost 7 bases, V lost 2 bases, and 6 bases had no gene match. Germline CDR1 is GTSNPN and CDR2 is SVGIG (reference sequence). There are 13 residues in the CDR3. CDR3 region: CAWSRGQEVTQYF. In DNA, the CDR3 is TGTGCCTGGAGTAGGGGACAGGAGGTGACCCAGTACTTC.

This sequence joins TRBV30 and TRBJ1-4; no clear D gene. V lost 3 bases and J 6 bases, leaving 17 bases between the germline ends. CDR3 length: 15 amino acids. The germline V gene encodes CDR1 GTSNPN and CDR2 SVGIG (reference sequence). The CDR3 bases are TGTGCCTGGAGGAGTGTTTCAGGCGTTGATGAAAAACTGTTTTTT. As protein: CAWRSVSGVDEKLFF. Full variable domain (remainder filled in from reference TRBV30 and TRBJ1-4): SQTIHQWPATLVQPVGSPLSLECTVEGTSNPNLYWYRQAAGRGLQLLFYSVGIGQISSEVPQNLSASRPQDRQFILSSKKLLLSDSGFYLCAWRSVSGVDEKLFFGSGTQLSVL.

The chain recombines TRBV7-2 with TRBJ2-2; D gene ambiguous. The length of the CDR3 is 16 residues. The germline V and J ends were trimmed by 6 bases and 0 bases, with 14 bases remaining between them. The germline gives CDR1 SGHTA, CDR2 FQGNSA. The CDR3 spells CASRNTRSANTGELFF. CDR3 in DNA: TGTGCCAGCAGGAACACGCGGTCCGCGAACACCGGGGAGCTGTTTTTT.

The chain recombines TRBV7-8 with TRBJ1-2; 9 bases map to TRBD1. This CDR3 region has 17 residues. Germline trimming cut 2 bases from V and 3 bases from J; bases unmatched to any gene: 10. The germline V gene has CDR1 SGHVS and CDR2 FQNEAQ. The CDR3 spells CASSLNTGGDRDYGYTF. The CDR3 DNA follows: TGTGCCAGCAGCTTAAATACAGGGGGCGACAGGGACTATGGCTACACCTTC.

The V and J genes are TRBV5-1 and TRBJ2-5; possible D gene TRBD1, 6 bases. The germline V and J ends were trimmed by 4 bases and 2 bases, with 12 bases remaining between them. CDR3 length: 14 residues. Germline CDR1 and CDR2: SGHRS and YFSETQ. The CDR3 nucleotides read TGCGCCAGCAGCCCAGGGACATGGCAAGAGACCCAGTACTTC. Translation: CASSPGTWQETQYF.

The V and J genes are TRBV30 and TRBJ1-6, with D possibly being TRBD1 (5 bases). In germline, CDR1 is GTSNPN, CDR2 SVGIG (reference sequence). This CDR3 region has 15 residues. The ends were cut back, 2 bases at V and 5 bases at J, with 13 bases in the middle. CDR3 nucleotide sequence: TGTGCCTGGAGTAGGCGACAGCCCAATAATTCACCCCTCCACTTT. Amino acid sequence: CAWSRRQPNNSPLHF. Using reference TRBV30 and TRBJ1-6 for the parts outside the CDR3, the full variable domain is SQTIHQWPATLVQPVGSPLSLECTVEGTSNPNLYWYRQAAGRGLQLLFYSVGIGQISSEVPQNLSASRPQDRQFILSSKKLLLSDSGFYLCAWSRRQPNNSPLHFGNGTRLTVT.

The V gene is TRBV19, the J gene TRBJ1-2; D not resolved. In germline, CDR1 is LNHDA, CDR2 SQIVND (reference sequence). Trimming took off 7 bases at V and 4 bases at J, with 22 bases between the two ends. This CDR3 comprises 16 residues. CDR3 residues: CASTPGPHLPGYGYTF. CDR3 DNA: TGTGCCAGTACCCCCGGGCCTCACCTACCAGGCTATGGCTACACCTTC.

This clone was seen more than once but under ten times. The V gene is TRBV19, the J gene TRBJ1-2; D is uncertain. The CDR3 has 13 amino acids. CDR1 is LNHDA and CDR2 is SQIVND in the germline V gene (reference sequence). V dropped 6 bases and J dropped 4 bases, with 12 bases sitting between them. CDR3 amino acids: CASRAGQGYGYTF. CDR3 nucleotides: TGTGCCAGTAGGGCAGGCCAAGGCTATGGCTACACCTTC.

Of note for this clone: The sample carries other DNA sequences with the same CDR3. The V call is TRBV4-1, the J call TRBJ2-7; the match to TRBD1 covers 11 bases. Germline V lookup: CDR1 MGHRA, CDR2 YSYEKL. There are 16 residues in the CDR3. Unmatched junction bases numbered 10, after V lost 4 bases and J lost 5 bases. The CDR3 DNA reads TGCGCCAGCAGCCGACTCCCGGGACAGGGGGGACACGAGCAGTACTTC. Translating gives CASSRLPGQGGHEQYF.

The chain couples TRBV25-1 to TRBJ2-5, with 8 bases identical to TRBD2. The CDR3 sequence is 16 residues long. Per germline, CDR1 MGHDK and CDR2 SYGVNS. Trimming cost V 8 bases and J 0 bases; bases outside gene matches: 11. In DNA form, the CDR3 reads TGTGCCAGCGAGGGCTCGCGGGGGGTTCACCAAGAGACCCAGTACTTC. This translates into CASEGSRGVHQETQYF.

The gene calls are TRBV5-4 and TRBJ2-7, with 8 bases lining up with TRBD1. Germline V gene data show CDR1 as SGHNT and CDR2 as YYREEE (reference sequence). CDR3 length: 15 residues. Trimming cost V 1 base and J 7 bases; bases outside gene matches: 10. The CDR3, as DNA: TGTGCCAGCAGCTTGACCAGGGGGCCTCCTCGGGAGCAGTACTTC. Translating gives CASSLTRGPPREQYF.

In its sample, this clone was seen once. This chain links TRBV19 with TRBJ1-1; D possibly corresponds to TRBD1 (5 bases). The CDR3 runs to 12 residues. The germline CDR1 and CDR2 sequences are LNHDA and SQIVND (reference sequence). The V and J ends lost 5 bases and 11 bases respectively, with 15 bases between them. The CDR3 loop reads CASSWKGEGAFF. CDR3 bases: TGTGCCAGTAGTTGGAAGGGCGAGGGGGCTTTCTTT.

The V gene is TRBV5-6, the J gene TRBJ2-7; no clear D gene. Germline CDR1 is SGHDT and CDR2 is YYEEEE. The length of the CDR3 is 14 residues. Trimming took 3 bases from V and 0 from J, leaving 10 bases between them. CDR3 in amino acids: CASSSGPSSYEQYF. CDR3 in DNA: TGTGCCAGCAGCTCTGGACCTTCCTCCTACGAGCAGTACTTC.

The CDR3 loop reads CAISELMSTNEKLFF. The CDR3 DNA sequence: TGTGCCATCAGTGAATTGATGTCTACTAATGAAAAACTGTTTTTT. This sequence joins TRBV10-3 and TRBJ1-4; D unclear. CDR1 ENHRY and CDR2 SYGVKD come from the germline V gene. This CDR3 spans 15 amino acids. V lost 3 bases and J 2 bases, leaving 10 bases between the germline ends.

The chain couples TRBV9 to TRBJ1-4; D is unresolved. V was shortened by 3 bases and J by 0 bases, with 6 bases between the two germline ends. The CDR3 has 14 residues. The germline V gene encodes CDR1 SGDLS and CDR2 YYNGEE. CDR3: CASSARATNEKLFF. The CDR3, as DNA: TGTGCCAGCAGCGCGAGGGCAACTAATGAAAAACTGTTTTTT.

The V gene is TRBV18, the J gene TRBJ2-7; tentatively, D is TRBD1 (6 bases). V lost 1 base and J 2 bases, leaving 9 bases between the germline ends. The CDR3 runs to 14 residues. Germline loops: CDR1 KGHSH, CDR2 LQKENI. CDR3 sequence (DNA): TGTGCCAGCTCACCACTACAGGGTCCCTACGAGCAGTACTTC. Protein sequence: CASSPLQGPYEQYF.

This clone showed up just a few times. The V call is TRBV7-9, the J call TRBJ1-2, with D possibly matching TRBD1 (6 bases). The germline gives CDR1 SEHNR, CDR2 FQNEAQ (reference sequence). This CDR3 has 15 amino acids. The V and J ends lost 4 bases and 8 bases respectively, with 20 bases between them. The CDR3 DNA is TGTGCCAGCAGCTCCCGATCCTCCAGGCAGGGGGGCTACACCTTC. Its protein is CASSSRSSRQGGYTF.

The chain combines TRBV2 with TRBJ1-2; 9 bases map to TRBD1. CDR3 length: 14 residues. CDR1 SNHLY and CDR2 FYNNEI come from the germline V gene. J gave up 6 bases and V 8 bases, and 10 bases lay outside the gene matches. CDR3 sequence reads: CASGQGLLENGYTF. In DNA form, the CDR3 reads TGTGCCAGCGGACAGGGGCTTTTGGAGAATGGCTACACCTTC.

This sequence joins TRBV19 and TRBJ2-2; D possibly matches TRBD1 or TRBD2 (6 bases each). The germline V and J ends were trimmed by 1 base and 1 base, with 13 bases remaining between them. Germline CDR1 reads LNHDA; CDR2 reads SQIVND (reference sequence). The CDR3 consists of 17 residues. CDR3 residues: CASSIGRGALNTGELFF. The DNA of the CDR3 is TGTGCCAGTAGTATAGGTAGGGGGGCACTGAACACCGGGGAGCTGTTTTTT.

For the CDR3, the DNA is TGTGCTAGTGGTTTGGTAGTCACTGAAGCTTTCTTT. Encoded protein: CASGLVVTEAFF. The V and J genes are TRBV12-5 and TRBJ1-1; no reliable D call. V lost 0 bases and J 4 bases, leaving 3 bases between the germline ends. Looked up from germline, CDR1 is LGHNT and CDR2 is FRNRAP. The CDR3 spans 12 residues.

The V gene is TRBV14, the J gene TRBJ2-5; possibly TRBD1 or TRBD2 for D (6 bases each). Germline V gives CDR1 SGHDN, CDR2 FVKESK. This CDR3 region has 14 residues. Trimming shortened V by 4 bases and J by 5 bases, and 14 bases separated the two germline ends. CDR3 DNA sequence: TGTGCCAGCAGCCGGGGGGCAGGAGGGGAGACCCAGTACTTC. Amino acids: CASSRGAGGETQYF.

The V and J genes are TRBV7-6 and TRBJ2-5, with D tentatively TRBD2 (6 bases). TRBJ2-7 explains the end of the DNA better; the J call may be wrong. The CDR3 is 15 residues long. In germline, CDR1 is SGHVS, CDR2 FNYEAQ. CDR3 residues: CASSPQGAGGYEQYF. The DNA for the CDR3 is TGTGCCAGCAGCCCGCAAGGAGCCGGGGGTTACGAGCAGTACTTC.

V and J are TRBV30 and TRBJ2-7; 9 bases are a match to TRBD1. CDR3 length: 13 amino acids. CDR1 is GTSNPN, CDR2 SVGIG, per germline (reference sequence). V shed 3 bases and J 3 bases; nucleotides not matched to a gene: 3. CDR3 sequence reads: CAWRKDRGYEQYF. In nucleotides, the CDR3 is TGTGCCTGGAGGAAGGACAGGGGCTACGAGCAGTACTTC.

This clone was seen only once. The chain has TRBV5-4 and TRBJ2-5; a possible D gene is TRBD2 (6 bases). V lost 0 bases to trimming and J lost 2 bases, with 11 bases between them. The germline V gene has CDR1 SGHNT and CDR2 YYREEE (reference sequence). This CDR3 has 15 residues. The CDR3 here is CASSLGWTTQETQYF. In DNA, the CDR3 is TGTGCCAGCAGCTTGGGGTGGACTACTCAAGAGACCCAGTACTTC.